Sequencing of this T cell receptor (beta chain) was carried out in a study of blood T cell repertoires in COVID-19. Original data processing: Reference gene primer amplification in the assay estimated nucleated cell counts. Here immunoSEQ multiplex PCR was the method, and the copy in TCRdb shows in-frame clones only, minus some. V, J and clone size were drawn from that table, and D and trimming were deduced from the DNA. The sample shows 110,000 to 150,000 clones, over 75% of them seen only once. Trimming removed 5 bases at V and 2 bases at J, with 12 bases between. The CDR3 length is 14 residues. Germline V gene data show CDR1 as LNHDA and CDR2 as SQIVND (reference sequence).

Sequencing was carried out using peripheral blood. The gene calls are TRBV19 and TRBJ2-5; possibly TRBD1 for D (6 bases). The source of this sequence is a human donor in a cohort sampled during active COVID-19. CDR3 loop: CASSQQGTQETQYF. DNA of the CDR3: TGTGCCAGTAGTCAACAGGGAACTCAAGAGACCCAGTACTTC.